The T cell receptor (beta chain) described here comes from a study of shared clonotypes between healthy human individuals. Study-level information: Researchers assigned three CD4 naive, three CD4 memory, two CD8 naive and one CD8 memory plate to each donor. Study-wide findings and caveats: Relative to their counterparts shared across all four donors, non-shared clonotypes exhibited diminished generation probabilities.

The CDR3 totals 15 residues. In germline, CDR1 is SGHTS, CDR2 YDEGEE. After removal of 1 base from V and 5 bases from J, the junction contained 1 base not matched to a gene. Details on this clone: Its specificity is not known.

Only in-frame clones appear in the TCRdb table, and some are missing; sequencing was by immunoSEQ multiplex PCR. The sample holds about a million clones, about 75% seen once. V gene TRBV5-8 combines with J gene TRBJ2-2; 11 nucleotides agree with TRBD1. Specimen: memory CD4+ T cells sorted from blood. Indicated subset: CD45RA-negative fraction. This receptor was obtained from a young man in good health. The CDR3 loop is CASSLRDRGTGELFF. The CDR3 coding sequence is TGTGCCAGCAGCTTGCGGGACAGGGGGACCGGGGAGCTGTTTTTT. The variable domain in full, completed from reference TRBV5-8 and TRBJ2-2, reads EAGVTQSPTHLIKTRGQQATLRCSPISGHTSVYWYQQALGLGLQFLLWYDEGEERNRGNFPPRFSGRQFPNYSSELNVNALELEDSALYLCASSLRDRGTGELFFGEGSRLTVL.